The 27 T cell receptor beta chains below were found in one sample sequenced in a study of shared clonotypes between healthy human individuals. Terminally differentiated effector memory CD45RA+ cells were excluded by CCR7 positive selection of CD45RO-negative cells. The repertoire was sequenced with immunoSEQ multiplex PCR; TCRdb's copy has only in-frame clones and lacks some. The sample holds about 2 million clones, less than 95% seen once. The sequenced sample was naive CD8+ T cells sorted from blood. Receptors were obtained from a man younger than 30 in good health.

The genes are TRBV4-2 and TRBJ1-2; D remains ambiguous. V was shortened by 1 base and J by 7 bases, with 7 bases between the two germline ends. There are 12 residues in the CDR3. CDR1 LGHNA and CDR2 YNFKEQ come from the germline V gene. The CDR3: CASSQVGGGYTF. CDR3 bases: TGTGCCAGCAGCCAAGTGGGAGGTGGCTACACCTTC.

The chain carries TRBV6-6 and TRBJ2-1; TRBD2 is a possible D gene (6 bases). The V end lost 5 bases, the J end lost 6 bases, and 11 bases lay between the germline ends. Per the germline V gene, CDR1 is MNHNY and CDR2 is SVGAGI (reference sequence). The CDR3 is 13 residues long. The CDR3 spells CASSPLAINEQFF. CDR3 sequence (DNA): TGTGCCAGCAGTCCCCTAGCGATCAATGAGCAGTTCTTC.

In its sample, this clone was seen a few times. The chain links TRBV7-9 to TRBJ1-2, with 8 bases fitting TRBD1. CDR3 length equals 13 residues. Trimming cost V 6 bases and J 5 bases; bases outside gene matches: 5. Germline assignment: CDR1 SEHNR and CDR2 FQNEAQ (reference sequence). The CDR3: CASSSDRVYGYTF. Here the CDR3 DNA reads TGTGCCAGCAGTTCGGACAGGGTGTATGGCTACACCTTC.

V and J are TRBV6-5 and TRBJ2-1, with 7 bases identical to TRBD2. Germline V gene sequence: CDR1 MNHEY, CDR2 SVGAGI. V lost 2 bases to trimming and J lost 8 bases; unmatched junction nucleotides: 12. The CDR3 contains 16 residues. CDR3 DNA sequence: TGTGCCAGCAGTTACGGTGCGGGAGCGCTCATTCATGAGCAGTTCTTC. Translating gives CASSYGAGALIHEQFF.

The gene calls are TRBV7-6 and TRBJ1-3, with D unclear. V was clipped by 2 bases and J by 1 base, with 6 bases between them. CDR3 length: 14 amino acids. Germline-derived CDR1 and CDR2 are SGHVS and FNYEAQ. The CDR3 coding sequence is TGTGCCAGCAGCTTACCCGGGTCTGGAAACACCATATATTTT. Translating it yields CASSLPGSGNTIYF.

The count of this clone is one. The chain joins TRBV11-2 to TRBJ2-4, with D unresolved. The CDR3 sequence is 12 residues long. Between the trimmed V and J ends, which lost 5 bases and 8 bases, there was a span of 10 bases. Germline CDR1 SGHAT, CDR2 FQNNGV. The CDR3 is CASSGDGDIQYF. The CDR3 nucleotides read TGTGCCAGCAGCGGCGACGGAGACATTCAGTACTTC.

This chain joins TRBV19 and TRBJ1-1, with D hard to call. Trimming stripped 4 bases from V and 3 bases from J, with 15 bases between. This CDR3 contains 15 residues. Germline loops: CDR1 LNHDA, CDR2 SQIVND (reference sequence). The CDR3 loop reads CASSKAGISYTEAFF. CDR3 bases: TGTGCCAGTAGTAAGGCAGGTATTTCATACACTGAAGCTTTCTTT.

The genes are TRBV7-8 and TRBJ2-1; D gene unclear. The CDR3 length is 12 residues. Germline V gene lookup returns CDR1 SGHVS and CDR2 FQNEAQ. Trimming stripped 4 bases from V and 5 bases from J, with 6 bases between. As DNA, the CDR3 is TGTGCCAGCAGCTGGATCGACAATGAGCAGTTCTTC. Its protein is CASSWIDNEQFF.

This clone was observed a single time. This specimen includes other DNA sequences encoding the same CDR3. J is TRBJ2-7 and V is TRBV29-1, with 9 bases that match TRBD1. This CDR3 spans 13 amino acids. The germline V gene has CDR1 SQVTM and CDR2 ANQGSEA. Trimming removed 7 bases from V and 1 base from J; junction bases left unmatched: 5. Here the CDR3 DNA reads TGCAGCGCCTTGACAGGGGGGTCCTACGAGCAGTACTTC. Encoded protein: CSALTGGSYEQYF.

This chain connects TRBV9 to TRBJ2-7; weak D call: TRBD2 (6 bases). This CDR3 is 14 amino acids long. Trimming pared 4 bases from V and 3 bases from J, leaving 14 bases between. Looked up from germline, CDR1 is SGDLS and CDR2 is YYNGEE. The CDR3 loop reads CASSSRERDYEQYF. The CDR3 nucleotides are TGTGCCAGCAGCTCCCGGGAGAGGGACTACGAGCAGTACTTC.

The CDR3 here is CASSSARVEKLFF. The CDR3 bases are TGTGCCAGCAGCTCAGCGAGGGTTGAAAAACTGTTTTTT. The V call is TRBV14, the J call TRBJ1-4, with D hard to call. Germline CDR1 and CDR2: SGHDN and FVKESK. V dropped 5 bases and J dropped 7 bases, with 11 bases sitting between them. CDR3 length equals 13 residues.

The J gene is TRBJ1-1, the V gene TRBV10-3, with D possibly being TRBD1 (6 bases). Between the trimmed V and J ends, which lost 3 bases and 1 base, there was a span of 12 bases. The CDR3 spans 15 residues. Per germline, CDR1 ENHRY and CDR2 SYGVKD. The CDR3, as DNA: TGTGCCATCAGTGATGGGGACATGACGAACACTGAAGCTTTCTTT. Encoded protein: CAISDGDMTNTEAFF.

Here the CDR3 DNA reads TGTGCCAGCAGTTCAGGGCCAGGGGCCGGCAATCAGCCCCAGCATTTT. This encodes CASSSGPGAGNQPQHF. J is TRBJ1-5 and V is TRBV27; D may be TRBD1 (6 bases). Germline V gene lookup returns CDR1 MNHEY and CDR2 SMNVEV (reference sequence). V dropped 4 bases and J dropped 2 bases, with 15 bases sitting between them. This CDR3 is 16 amino acids long.

The rearrangement joins TRBV4-1 to TRBJ2-1, with TRBD2 identical over 11 bases. Germline CDR1 is MGHRA and CDR2 is YSYEKL. The CDR3 sequence is 16 residues long. J gave up 8 bases and V 5 bases, and 11 bases lay outside the gene matches. Here the CDR3 reads CASSGLAGGGEHEQFF. The CDR3 DNA follows: TGCGCCAGCAGCGGTTTAGCGGGAGGGGGGGAGCATGAGCAGTTCTTC.

This clone was detected only once. V is TRBV29-1 and J is TRBJ2-7; 7 bases align to TRBD2. With V trimmed by 7 bases and J by 4 bases, 10 bases remained unmatched. Per germline, CDR1 SQVTM and CDR2 ANQGSEA. This CDR3 region has 13 residues. CDR3 DNA sequence: TGCAGCGCTCGGGTAGCGGGCGAATACGAGCAGTACTTC. This encodes CSARVAGEYEQYF.

The chain couples TRBV4-3 to TRBJ2-1; the match to TRBD2 covers 11 bases. From germline, CDR1 is LGHNA and CDR2 YSLEER. The CDR3 is made up of 17 amino acids. V was clipped by 3 bases and J by 6 bases; unmatched bases: 10. CDR3 in DNA: TGCGCCAGCAGCCAGTTTACTAGCGGGAGTGTTGGCAATGAGCAGTTCTTC. This codes for CASSQFTSGSVGNEQFF.

J is TRBJ2-7 and V is TRBV28; D possibly corresponds to TRBD1 (5 bases). This CDR3 comprises 14 residues. Germline CDR1 reads MDHEN; CDR2 reads SYDVKM. Trimming cost V 2 bases and J 5 bases, with 13 bases left between them. For the CDR3, the DNA is TGTGCCAGCAGTTTAGTTGGTGGGGCGCACGAGCAGTACTTC. Its translation is CASSLVGGAHEQYF.

The V call is TRBV5-8, the J call TRBJ2-3, with D hard to call. Germline-derived CDR1 and CDR2 are SGHTS and YDEGEE. This CDR3 spans 14 amino acids. Trimming stripped 0 bases from V and 6 bases from J, with 11 bases between. In DNA, the CDR3 is TGTGCCAGCAGCTTGGGCCTTCCAAGGGATACGCAGTATTTT. This translates into CASSLGLPRDTQYF.

The CDR3 here is CASSEQGVTSSYEQYF. The CDR3 DNA follows: TGTGCCAGCAGTGAACAGGGCGTGACTAGCTCCTACGAGCAGTACTTC. The V and J genes are TRBV6-1 and TRBJ2-7; D might be TRBD2 (6 bases). The V gene lost 2 bases and the J gene lost 0 bases, with 14 bases spanning the gap. Germline V gene data show CDR1 as MNHNS and CDR2 as SASEGT. There are 16 residues in the CDR3.

V gene TRBV13 combines with J gene TRBJ2-7; the D gene is possibly TRBD1 (5 bases). V dropped 5 bases and J dropped 0 bases, with 20 bases sitting between them. Germline CDR1 and CDR2: PRHDT and FYEKMQ (reference sequence). The CDR3 totals 17 residues. The CDR3 reads CASSPRAGNYISYEQYF. The CDR3 nucleotides are TGTGCCAGCAGCCCTAGGGCAGGGAATTACATCTCCTACGAGCAGTACTTC.

V gene TRBV2 combines with J gene TRBJ2-7, with 8 bases matching TRBD1. V trimming: 6 bases; J trimming: 3 bases; junction bases outside the gene matches: 10. The germline CDR1 and CDR2 sequences are SNHLY and FYNNEI. The CDR3 runs to 15 residues. The CDR3 spells CASSPLGQELYEQYF. CDR3 in DNA: TGTGCCAGCAGCCCTCTGGGACAGGAGCTCTACGAGCAGTACTTC.

This clone was counted a single time. The chain recombines TRBV5-4 with TRBJ1-1; 10 nucleotides align to TRBD1. The germline V gene has CDR1 SGHNT and CDR2 YYREEE (reference sequence). V shed 4 bases, J shed 8 bases, and the junction held 5 bases outside the gene matches. The CDR3 contains 13 residues. CDR3 region: CASSHDRGREAFF. CDR3 bases: TGTGCCAGCAGCCACGACAGGGGGCGAGAAGCTTTCTTT.

About this clone: This may stem from a read error, because a much larger clone lies one nucleotide away. Additional DNA sequences in this sample encode the identical CDR3. J is TRBJ1-1 and V is TRBV6-1; weak D call: TRBD1 (5 bases). Germline V gene lookup returns CDR1 MNHNS and CDR2 SASEGT. This CDR3 spans 12 amino acids. V dropped 6 bases and J dropped 5 bases, with 10 bases sitting between them. The CDR3 nucleotides are TGTGCCAGCAGCTTCGGGGGGACTGAAGCTTTCTTT. Translated, it gives CASSFGGTEAFF.

The V call is TRBV6-1, the J call TRBJ1-3, with D hard to call. Germline values: CDR1 MNHNS, CDR2 SASEGT. This CDR3 comprises 14 residues. Trimming took off 1 base at V and 1 base at J, with 5 bases between the two ends. The CDR3 spells CASSEVYSGNTIYF. The CDR3 DNA reads as TGTGCCAGCAGTGAAGTGTATTCTGGAAACACCATATATTTT.

Concerning this clone: Other nucleotide sequences from this sample produce the same CDR3. This rearrangement joins TRBV6-1 to TRBJ1-5, with 8 positions matching TRBD1. Germline V gene data show CDR1 as MNHNS and CDR2 as SASEGT. The CDR3 covers 13 residues. With V trimmed by 9 bases and J by 4 bases, 5 bases remained unmatched. The CDR3 spells CASRGQGNQPQHF. CDR3 coding DNA: TGTGCCAGTCGCGGACAGGGAAATCAGCCCCAGCATTTT.

The J gene is TRBJ2-7, the V gene TRBV28; 7 bases fit TRBD1. The CDR3 contains 20 residues. Germline loops: CDR1 MDHEN, CDR2 SYDVKM. V trimming: 6 bases; J trimming: 1 base; junction bases outside the gene matches: 24. CDR3 coding DNA: TGTGCCAGCAGCGGGAACAGGGGCCTTTTTCTGGGTTTTCCTTCCTACGAGCAGTACTTC. Translation: CASSGNRGLFLGFPSYEQYF. Variable domain in full (rest from reference TRBV28 and TRBJ2-7): DVKVTQSSRYLVKRTGEKVFLECVQDMDHENMFWYRQDPGLGLRLIYFSYDVKMKEKGDIPEGYSVSREKKERFSLILESASTNQTSMYLCASSGNRGLFLGFPSYEQYFGPGTRLTVT.

As DNA, the CDR3 is TGTGCCAGCAGTCTCCCGCGGGACCTTATCACAGGTTACAATCAGCCCCAGCATTTT. This gives the protein CASSLPRDLITGYNQPQHF. V and J are TRBV2 and TRBJ1-5; tentatively, D is TRBD1 (5 bases). Germline-derived CDR1 and CDR2 are SNHLY and FYNNEI. The ends were cut back, 5 bases at V and 3 bases at J, with 26 bases in the middle. The CDR3 runs 19 residues.